This T cell receptor beta chain was identified during a study of shared T cell receptors in the human thymus. Sequencing used immunoSEQ multiplex PCR; TCRdb keeps in-frame clones, though not all of them. Altogether roughly 500,000 clones are present, around 78% being singletons, with the ten largest covering roughly 0.013%. The CDR3 runs to 15 residues. The germline CDR1 and CDR2 sequences are GTSNPN and SVGIG (reference sequence). V lost 4 bases and J lost 3; bases outside the gene matches: 12. This clone was seen a handful of times. These same data were also listed under a study on human thymus T cells. That publication notes: Having corrective surgery for congenital heart defects, healthy Finnish infants were the ones who donated. Thymic resections from corrective heart surgery supplied the tissue. Thymic and blood repertoires appeared to carry a bias in their V and J gene usage. Among unrelated individuals, related research reported thymic repertoires that overlapped highly.

This clonotype originated in a boy younger than two with a congenital heart defect. The sample consisted of thymocytes. V and J are TRBV30 and TRBJ2-7; TRBD2 aligns across 7 bases. The CDR3 sequence is CAWKFLREAHYEQYF. DNA for the CDR3: TGTGCCTGGAAGTTTCTACGGGAGGCTCACTACGAGCAGTACTTC. Based on the CDR3 plus reference TRBV30 and TRBJ2-7, the full variable domain is SQTIHQWPATLVQPVGSPLSLECTVEGTSNPNLYWYRQAAGRGLQLLFYSVGIGQISSEVPQNLSASRPQDRQFILSSKKLLLSDSGFYLCAWKFLREAHYEQYFGPGTRLTVT.